This T cell receptor (beta chain) was identified during a study of technical replicates of blood from a few donors. The repertoire was sequenced with immunoSEQ multiplex PCR; TCRdb's copy has only in-frame clones and lacks some. In the table there are under 90,000 clones, just under 95% of which are singletons. From germline, CDR1 is SGHVS and CDR2 FNYEAQ. The CDR3 covers 14 residues. V lost 4 bases, J lost 4 bases, and 5 bases stayed unmatched. The receptor comes from a human donor in good health. V is TRBV7-6 and J is TRBJ2-5, with TRBD1 identical over 8 bases. The sample taken for sequencing was T cells isolated from PBMCs. CDR3 nucleotide sequence: TGTGCCAGCAGCTCCGCAGGGGGCGCAGAGACCCAGTACTTC. This translates into CASSSAGGAETQYF.